What follows are 7 T cell receptor beta chains derived from one specimen sequenced in a study of CXCR3-negative and CXCR3-positive naive CD8 T cells. Libraries of TRB cDNA were made by 5' RACE and carried UMIs. Each CDR3 protein gets one entry in TCRdb, which reprocessed the 5' RACE reads and gives no DNA. This table lists tens of thousands of distinct CDR3 sequences. Their antigen targets remain unknown. General study findings and limits: Greater hydrophobicity was found in TRB CDR3s of CXCR3-positive naive cells than of CXCR3-negative naive cells.

Sequenced material: naive CXCR3+ CD8+ T cells from blood. Specified subset: CD45RO-CCR7+CD27+CD95- naive CD8+ T cells expressing CXCR3 (TNR3+). The receptors shown here come from a human donor in good health. Some clones in this sample may be carry-over from other donors' samples.

The chain recombines TRBV14 with TRBJ2-5; TCRdb gives TRBD1 as the D gene, but with no DNA this cannot be confirmed. Germline CDR1 is SGHDN and CDR2 is FVKESK. This CDR3 is built from 14 residues. This CDR3 reads CASSQLDREETQYF.

The rearrangement joins TRBV20-1 to TRBJ1-5. The CDR3 runs to 15 residues. Germline assignment: CDR1 DFQATT and CDR2 SNEGSKA (reference sequence). CDR3 in amino acids: CSARSGEAGSQPQHF.

J is TRBJ2-3 and V is TRBV29-1; TCRdb indicates TRBD1, and absent DNA this call remains unverified. This CDR3 spans 15 amino acids. The germline CDR1 and CDR2 sequences are SQVTM and ANQGSEA. This CDR3 reads CSVPFPGGGTDTQYF.

The V and J genes are TRBV6-5 and TRBJ2-1; TCRdb reports TRBD2, a call that lacks DNA to check it against. The CDR3 spans 14 residues. The V gene's germline CDR1 is MNHEY and CDR2 SVGAGI. CDR3 protein: CASTASGGRGEQFF.

The chain links TRBV10-3 to TRBJ2-5; TCRdb selects TRBD1, and the lack of DNA leaves this call unchecked. The length of the CDR3 is 14 residues. Germline V gives CDR1 ENHRY, CDR2 SYGVKD. The CDR3 reads CAISEQGTGETQYF.

This sequence joins TRBV28 and TRBJ2-2; TCRdb's D gene call, TRBD1, goes unchecked for lack of DNA. Germline V gene sequence: CDR1 MDHEN, CDR2 SYDVKM. This CDR3 spans 15 amino acids. CDR3 sequence: CASSLRDRGTGELFF.

The rearrangement joins TRBV20-1 to TRBJ2-1; the TRBD1 assignment by TCRdb is unverifiable without DNA. CDR3 length: 15 residues. The V gene's germline CDR1 is DFQATT and CDR2 SNEGSKA (reference sequence). CDR3 sequence reads: CSASDGASSYNEQFF.